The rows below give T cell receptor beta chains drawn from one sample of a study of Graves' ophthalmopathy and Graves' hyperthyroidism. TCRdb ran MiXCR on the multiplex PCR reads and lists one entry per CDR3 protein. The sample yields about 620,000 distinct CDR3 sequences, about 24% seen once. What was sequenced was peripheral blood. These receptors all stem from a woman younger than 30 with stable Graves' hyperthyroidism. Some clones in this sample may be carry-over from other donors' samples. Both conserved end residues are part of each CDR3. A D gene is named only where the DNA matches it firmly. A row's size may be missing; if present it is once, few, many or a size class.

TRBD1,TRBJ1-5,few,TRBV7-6,TGTGCCAGCAGCTTAGGGGGACAGGTCAATCAGCCCCAGCATTTT,CASSLGGQVNQPQHF
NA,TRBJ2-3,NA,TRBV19,TGTGCCAGTAGTATAGCCAGGGGCTACACAGATACGCAGTATTTT,CASSIARGYTDTQYF
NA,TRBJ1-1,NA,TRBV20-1,TGCAGTGCTACCGAGGGGGTGGTCACTGAAGCTTTCTTT,CSATEGVVTEAFF
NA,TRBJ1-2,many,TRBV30,TGTGCCTGGGGCGGTGGGGGATATGGCTACACCTTC,CAWGGGGYGYTF
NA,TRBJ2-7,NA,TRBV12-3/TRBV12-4,TGTGCCAGCAGCCTAAGAAGACGCTCCTACGAGCAGTACTTC,CASSLRRRSYEQYF
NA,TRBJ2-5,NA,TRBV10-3,TGTGCCATCAGTGAGCGGGACCATCAAGAGACCCAGTACTTC,CAISERDHQETQYF
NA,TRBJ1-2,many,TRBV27,TGTGCCAGCAGTTCACACCCCATGAGGGCATATGGCTACACCTTC,CASSSHPMRAYGYTF
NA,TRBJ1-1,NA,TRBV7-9,TGTGCCAGCAGCCCGAGGGTCCTTGAAGCTTTCTTT,CASSPRVLEAFF
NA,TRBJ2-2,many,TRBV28,TGTGCCAGCAGTTTACCATGGACAGCGAACACCGGGGAGCTGTTTTTT,CASSLPWTANTGELFF
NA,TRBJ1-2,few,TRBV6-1,TGTGCCAGCACCACTCCCCTGGCATTACCTGGGAACTATGGCTACACCTTC,CASTTPLALPGNYGYTF
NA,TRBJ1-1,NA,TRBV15,TGTGCCACCAGCAGAGAAATCGGGAGCAACACTGAAGCTTTCTTT,CATSREIGSNTEAFF
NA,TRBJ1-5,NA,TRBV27,TGTGCCAGCAGTTTATCTGGCGGATCCCCTGGGCCCCAGCATTTT,CASSLSGGSPGPQHF